Reported below is one T cell receptor (beta chain). In the source study's methods: Amplified reference gene primers provided the basis for estimating nucleated cell counts. The assay was immunoSEQ multiplex PCR, and TCRdb's table has in-frame clones only and misses some. V, J and clone size reflect that table, while D and trimming were determined from the DNA. The sample includes 210,000 or so clones, 86% of them seen just once. This CDR3 has 14 residues. Germline CDR1 and CDR2: ENHRY and SYGVKD. Trimming cost V 5 bases and J 5 bases; bases outside gene matches: 5. The entry originates in a study of blood T cell repertoires in COVID-19. Looking at the study overall: Samples representing acute and convalescent COVID-19 were sourced from the United States, Italy and Spain. T cells, B-cell-depleted T cells, or PBMCs supplied cDNA or gDNA.

Input material: peripheral blood. The clonotype originates from a woman aged 50 to 65 with acute or convalescent COVID-19. The J gene is TRBJ2-5, the V gene TRBV10-3, with 10 bases aligning to TRBD1. CDR3 bases: TGTGCCATCAGTCCGGGACAGGGGATCGAGACCCAGTACTTC. Encoded protein: CAISPGQGIETQYF.